The 18 T cell receptor beta chains below come from one sample, sequenced in a study of glioma-infiltrating T cells. Using RNA template, CDR3s of TCR alpha and beta were amplified with iRepertoire arm-PCR. MiXCR, run by TCRdb on the multiplex PCR reads, gives a single entry per CDR3 protein. Among about 110,000 distinct CDR3 sequences listed, under 30% were seen once. The sequenced sample was glioma tissue, nonneoplastic brain tissue, or PBMCs (not recorded which). The origin of the receptors is a human donor with low-grade glioma or glioblastoma, undergoing nonglioma brain surgery, or in good health (not recorded which).

This clonotype was seen ten or more times. J is TRBJ1-2 and V is TRBV6-1; D uncertain. The germline CDR1 and CDR2 sequences are MNHNS and SASEGT. The CDR3 has 15 amino acids. V dropped 6 bases and J dropped 0 bases, with 14 bases sitting between them. The CDR3: CASSYDPSSNYGYTF. The DNA for the CDR3 is TGTGCCAGCAGCTATGACCCGAGTTCTAACTATGGCTACACCTTC.

This clonotype was seen ten or more times. V usage is TRBV20-1 and J usage is TRBJ2-7; D is ambiguous. The V gene lost 2 bases and the J gene lost 3 bases, with 11 bases spanning the gap. CDR1 DFQATT and CDR2 SNEGSKA come from the germline V gene (reference sequence). The CDR3 length is 13 residues. Here the CDR3 reads CSARTFERYEQYF. The DNA for the CDR3 is TGCAGTGCTAGAACCTTCGAGCGCTACGAGCAGTACTTC.

The chain couples TRBV12-3 or TRBV12-4 to TRBJ1-6; TRBD1 is a possible D gene (5 bases). CDR3 length: 14 residues. V was cut by 6 bases and J by 4 bases, with 10 bases left in between. This CDR3 is CASRDMEYNSPLHF. The DNA for the CDR3 is TGTGCCAGCAGGGACATGGAGTATAATTCACCCCTCCACTTT.

On this clonotype itself: Just one base apart from a much larger clone, this may be a read error. This chain joins TRBV7-2 and TRBJ2-1; D assignment may be TRBD1 or TRBD2 (5 bases each). The V and J ends lost 5 bases and 6 bases respectively, with 14 bases between them. Germline-derived CDR1 and CDR2 are SGHTA and FQGNSA. The CDR3 extends over 14 amino acids. CDR3 DNA sequence: TGTGCCAGCAGCATAAGAGGGGTTAGCAATGAGCAGTTCTTC. Residues: CASSIRGVSNEQFF. The complete variable domain, with remaining parts taken from reference TRBV7-2 and TRBJ2-1, reads GAGVSQSPSNKVTEKGKDVELRCDPISGHTALYWYRQSLGQGLEFLIYFQGNSAPDKSGLPSDRFSAERTGGSVSTLTIQRTQQEDSAVYLCASSIRGVSNEQFFGPGTRLTVL.

Concerning this clonotype: This clone may be a read error of a much larger clone one base away. The genes are TRBV11-2 and TRBJ2-3; 7 nucleotides agree with TRBD2. CDR3 size: 16 residues. Trimming removed 5 bases from V and 3 bases from J; junction bases left unmatched: 11. From germline, CDR1 is SGHAT and CDR2 FQNNGV. The CDR3 region has the DNA TGTGCCAGCAGCCCACGGACTATCGGGAGGACAGATACGCAGTATTTT. This codes for CASSPRTIGRTDTQYF.

This clonotype was detected ten times or more. The rearrangement joins TRBV24-1 to TRBJ2-1, with TRBD2 identical over 8 bases. CDR1 and CDR2 from the germline V gene are KGHDR and SFDVKD. Germline trimming cut 3 bases from V and 4 bases from J; bases unmatched to any gene: 7. This CDR3 comprises 16 residues. CDR3 sequence: CATSDPSGSLYNEQFF. The CDR3 DNA is TGTGCCACCAGTGATCCCAGCGGGAGCTTGTACAATGAGCAGTTCTTC.

The rearrangement uses TRBV6-1 and TRBJ2-7, with a possible D match to TRBD1 (6 bases). CDR3 length: 13 amino acids. V was trimmed by 6 bases and J by 2 bases, leaving 11 bases between them. Germline loops: CDR1 MNHNS, CDR2 SASEGT. The CDR3 DNA reads as TGTGCCAGCAGCCCGGGACACCCCTACGAGCAGTACTTC. Translated, it gives CASSPGHPYEQYF.

This clonotype was counted at least ten times. The rearrangement uses TRBV5-1 and TRBJ1-1, with TRBD1 as a possible D gene (5 bases). V shed 0 bases and J shed 10 bases, with 10 bases lying between them. Germline CDR1 reads SGHRS; CDR2 reads YFSETQ. The CDR3 has 12 amino acids. The CDR3 here is CASSLEGPSAFF. The CDR3 region has the DNA TGCGCCAGCAGCTTGGAGGGGCCTTCAGCTTTCTTT.

This clonotype was seen many times. The genes are TRBV30 and TRBJ2-3; D tentatively fits TRBD1 or TRBD2 (5 bases each). The CDR3 length is 14 residues. The germline CDR1 and CDR2 sequences are GTSNPN and SVGIG (reference sequence). V lost 4 bases and J 2 bases, leaving 13 bases between the germline ends. The CDR3 region is CAWKADINTDTQYF. CDR3 nucleotide sequence: TGTGCCTGGAAAGCGGACATCAACACAGATACGCAGTATTTT.

Notes on this clonotype: One end of the junction varies from germline; a read error may be responsible. This chain connects TRBV2 to TRBJ1-1; D is ambiguous. Germline V gene data show CDR1 as SNHLY and CDR2 as FYNNEI. This CDR3 has 14 residues. The CDR3 spells CASSKSRVNTEAFF. The CDR3 DNA is TGTGCCAGCAGTAAATCCAGAGTCAACACTGAAGCTTTCTTC.

J is TRBJ1-5 and V is TRBV12-3 or TRBV12-4; weak D call: TRBD1 (6 bases). CDR3 length equals 16 residues. Trimming removed 3 bases from V and 0 bases from J, with 12 bases in between. CDR3 protein: CASSFIQGYSNQPQHF. CDR3 sequence (DNA): TGTGCCAGCAGTTTCATACAGGGTTATAGCAATCAGCCCCAGCATTTT.

This chain joins TRBV12-3 or TRBV12-4 and TRBJ2-5; possibly TRBD1 for D (6 bases). Trimming stripped 5 bases from V and 5 bases from J, with 12 bases between. This CDR3 contains 13 residues. The CDR3 reads CASSNRAAETQYF. CDR3 coding DNA: TGTGCCAGCAGTAACAGGGCCGCGGAGACCCAGTACTTC.

To note about this clonotype: The CDR3 carries no conserved terminal phenylalanine or tryptophan, so it likely arises from a read error. This chain uses TRBV20-1 with TRBJ2-3; D is perhaps TRBD1 (6 bases). The CDR3 runs to 14 residues. The germline CDR1 and CDR2 sequences are DFQATT and SNEGSKA (reference sequence). The V end was cut by 3 bases, the J end by 4 bases, with 14 bases between. Here the CDR3 reads CSASRQGLSDTQYL. CDR3 nucleotides: TGCAGTGCTAGCCGCCAGGGGCTCTCAGATACGCAGTATTTG.

This clonotype was observed at least ten times. This chain links TRBV27 with TRBJ2-5, with D perhaps assigned TRBD1 or TRBD2 (5 bases each). Germline CDR1 MNHEY, CDR2 SMNVEV (reference sequence). The CDR3 length is 16 residues. Trimming removed 0 bases from V and 0 bases from J, with 11 bases in between. CDR3 residues: CASSLSGVLYQETQYF. The CDR3 DNA reads TGTGCCAGCAGTTTATCGGGGGTACTTTACCAAGAGACCCAGTACTTC.

As concerns this clonotype: A read error may be the cause here, since a much bigger clone is one base away. The chain is built from TRBV2 and TRBJ2-5; TRBD1 aligns across 7 bases. Germline-derived CDR1 and CDR2 are SNHLY and FYNNEI. The ends lost 8 bases at V and 4 bases at J; junction bases unmatched: 7. This CDR3 is built from 13 residues. The CDR3 DNA follows: TGTGCCAGCGGTGTGGACAGGACAGAGACCCAGTACTTC. Its translation is CASGVDRTETQYF.

This clonotype showed up many times. The V gene is TRBV2, the J gene TRBJ2-7; D not resolved. Germline CDR1 reads SNHLY; CDR2 reads FYNNEI. The CDR3 covers 13 residues. V lost 8 bases, J lost 3 bases, and 14 bases lay in between. The CDR3 reads CASLVARLYEQYF. The CDR3 nucleotides are TGTGCCAGCCTGGTAGCTAGACTCTACGAGCAGTACTTC.

This clonotype was observed many times. The rearrangement links TRBV7-2 to TRBJ1-2, with 8 bases matching TRBD1. Germline CDR1 SGHTA, CDR2 FQGNSA. J was trimmed by 8 bases and V by 5 bases; bases with no gene match: 7. This CDR3 spans 13 amino acids. This CDR3 reads CASSMGQVEGYTF. The CDR3 DNA is TGTGCCAGCAGCATGGGACAGGTTGAGGGCTACACCTTC.

In nucleotides, the CDR3 is TGTGCCAGCAGTTTTACCGGGGGCAGTTGGACTGAAGCTTTCTTT. Protein: CASSFTGGSWTEAFF. The chain has TRBV27 and TRBJ1-1; TRBD1 is a possible D gene (6 bases). With 3 bases removed from V and 5 bases from J, the gap between germline ends came to 16 bases. Germline V gene data show CDR1 as MNHEY and CDR2 as SMNVEV (reference sequence). CDR3 length: 15 residues.